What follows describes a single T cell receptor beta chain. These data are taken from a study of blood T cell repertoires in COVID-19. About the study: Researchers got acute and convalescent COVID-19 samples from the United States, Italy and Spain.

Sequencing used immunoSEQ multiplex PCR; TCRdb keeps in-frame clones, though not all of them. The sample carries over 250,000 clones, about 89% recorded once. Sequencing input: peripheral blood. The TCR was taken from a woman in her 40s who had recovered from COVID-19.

In DNA, the CDR3 is TGTGCCAGCAGCGTGGGGACAGGGGCCCTCTCGCATACGCAGTATTTT. It translates to CASSVGTGALSHTQYF. The rearrangement joins TRBV9 to TRBJ2-3, with 10 bases that match TRBD1. This CDR3 has 16 residues. Unmatched junction bases numbered 10, after V lost 2 bases and J lost 7 bases. The germline CDR1 and CDR2 sequences are SGDLS and YYNGEE.